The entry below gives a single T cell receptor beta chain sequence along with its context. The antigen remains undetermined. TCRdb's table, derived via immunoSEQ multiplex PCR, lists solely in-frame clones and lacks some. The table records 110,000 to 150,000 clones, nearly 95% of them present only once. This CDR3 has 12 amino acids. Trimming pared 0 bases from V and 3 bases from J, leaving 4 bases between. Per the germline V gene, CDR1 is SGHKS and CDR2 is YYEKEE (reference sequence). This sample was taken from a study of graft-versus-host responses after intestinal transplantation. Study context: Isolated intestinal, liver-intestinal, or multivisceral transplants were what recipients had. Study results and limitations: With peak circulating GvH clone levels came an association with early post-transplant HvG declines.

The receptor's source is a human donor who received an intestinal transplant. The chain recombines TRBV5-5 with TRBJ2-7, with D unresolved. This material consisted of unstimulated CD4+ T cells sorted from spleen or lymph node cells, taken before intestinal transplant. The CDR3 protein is CASSLGDYEQYF. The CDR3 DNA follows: TGTGCCAGCAGCTTGGGGGACTACGAGCAGTACTTC.